The entry below gives a single T cell receptor beta chain sequence along with its context. What it binds is not known. V was cut by 0 bases and J by 8 bases, with 12 bases left in between. From germline, CDR1 is SGHRS and CDR2 YFSETQ. The CDR3 is 14 residues long. This specimen belongs to a study of early T cells in non-severe SARS-CoV-2 infection. Across the whole study: Chains from this unsorted whole-blood bulk RNA could not be paired. Whole-study findings and limits: In VDJdb matching, anti-spike CD8 responses were favored while private and CD4 specificities went missing.

Unique molecular identifiers were attached to individual cDNA molecules. Via MiXCR, TCRdb re-called the 5' RACE reads, giving one row per CDR3 protein. The sample holds tens of thousands of distinct CDR3 sequences; approximately 16% are singletons and the top ten take roughly 4%. The sample in question was whole blood, obtained at baseline. This TCR derives from an adult who was a healthcare worker with PCR-confirmed SARS-CoV-2 infection or an uninfected control (not recorded which). The chain uses TRBV5-1 and TRBJ2-1; D is tentatively TRBD1 or TRBD2 (6 bases each). CDR3 loop: CASSLEGGKDEQFF. The CDR3 DNA reads as TGCGCCAGCAGCTTGGAGGGGGGAAAGGATGAGCAGTTCTTC.